The rows below give T cell receptor beta chains drawn from one sample of a study of T cells in Graves' hyperthyroidism and ophthalmopathy. TCRdb recomputed calls from the multiplex PCR reads with MiXCR, one row per CDR3 protein. The sample comprises around 380,000 distinct CDR3 sequences, less than 15% of which are singletons, and around 20% rests with the top ten. The sequenced sample consisted of blood. The source is a man aged 25 to 40 with Graves' hyperthyroidism that later progressed to Graves' ophthalmopathy. CDR3s include the opening cysteine and the closing phenylalanine or tryptophan. A D gene is named only where the DNA matches it firmly. Expanded clones are given a class, and other clones once, few, many or no size at all.

cdr3_nt: TGTGCCAGCAGCGTAGGAACCGGGATCCAAGAGACCCAGTACTTC
cdr3_aa: CASSVGTGIQETQYF
clone_size: few
cdr3_length: 15
j_call: TRBJ2-5
v_call: TRBV9
d_call: .

cdr3_nt: TGCGCCAGCAGCCAAACGGGACAGGAAATCTCTGAAGCTTTCTTT
cdr3_aa: CASSQTGQEISEAFF
clone_size: .
cdr3_length: 15
j_call: TRBJ1-1
v_call: TRBV5-1
d_call: TRBD1

cdr3_nt: TGCGCCAGCAGCTTGGAACCCCCCTGGACAGGGGGGCCGAACATTCAGTACTTC
cdr3_aa: CASSLEPPWTGGPNIQYF
clone_size: .
cdr3_length: 18
j_call: TRBJ2-4
v_call: TRBV5-1
d_call: TRBD1

cdr3_nt: TGTGCCAGCAGCCCATTCACCTGGGACACCGGGGAGCTGTTTTTT
cdr3_aa: CASSPFTWDTGELFF
clone_size: many
cdr3_length: 15
j_call: TRBJ2-2
v_call: TRBV12-3/TRBV12-4
d_call: .

cdr3_nt: TGTGCCAGCAGCTTAGATCCGGGACTAGCGGGGGTCGAGCAGTACTTC
cdr3_aa: CASSLDPGLAGVEQYF
clone_size: .
cdr3_length: 16
j_call: TRBJ2-7
v_call: TRBV13
d_call: TRBD2

cdr3_nt: TGCGCCAGCAGCTTGAGGGGACTAGCGGGGGAGCCGGGGGGGGCTTCCTACGAGCAGTACTTC
cdr3_aa: CASSLRGLAGEPGGASYEQYF
clone_size: .
cdr3_length: 21
j_call: TRBJ2-7
v_call: TRBV5-1
d_call: TRBD2

cdr3_nt: TGTGCCAGCAGTTACCACTCTGGGGCCAACGTCCTGACTTTC
cdr3_aa: CASSYHSGANVLTF
clone_size: .
cdr3_length: 14
j_call: TRBJ2-6
v_call: TRBV6-2/TRBV6-3
d_call: .

cdr3_nt: TGTGCCAGAAGGGACAACGCGAACACCGGGGAGCTGTTTTTT
cdr3_aa: CARRDNANTGELFF
clone_size: many
cdr3_length: 14
j_call: TRBJ2-2
v_call: TRBV7-8
d_call: .

cdr3_nt: TGTGCCAGCACGTCTAACAGGGTTGGAAACACCATATATTTT
cdr3_aa: CASTSNRVGNTIYF
clone_size: .
cdr3_length: 14
j_call: TRBJ1-3
v_call: TRBV11-3
d_call: .

cdr3_nt: TGTGCCAGCAGTTACTCGAGGGGGGCAGGCACAGATACGCAGTATTTT
cdr3_aa: CASSYSRGAGTDTQYF
clone_size: .
cdr3_length: 16
j_call: TRBJ2-3
v_call: TRBV6-5
d_call: .

cdr3_nt: TGTGCCAGCAGCTTAGTTCGGTGGGAAAAGCAGTACTTC
cdr3_aa: CASSLVRWEKQYF
clone_size: many
cdr3_length: 13
j_call: TRBJ2-7
v_call: TRBV7-2
d_call: .

cdr3_nt: TGTGCCAGCAGCCAGACGGACGGAACTAACTATGGCTACACCTTC
cdr3_aa: CASSQTDGTNYGYTF
clone_size: few
cdr3_length: 15
j_call: TRBJ1-2
v_call: TRBV3-1
d_call: .

cdr3_nt: TGTGCCAGCAGCCCGGACAGGGGTGGGGAGACCCAGTACTTC
cdr3_aa: CASSPDRGGETQYF
clone_size: many
cdr3_length: 14
j_call: TRBJ2-5
v_call: TRBV7-3
d_call: TRBD1

cdr3_nt: TGCAGTGCTAGGCCTTCTAGCTCCTACGAGCAGTACTTC
cdr3_aa: CSARPSSSYEQYF
clone_size: many
cdr3_length: 13
j_call: TRBJ2-7
v_call: TRBV20-1
d_call: .